These 20 T cell receptor beta chains were all obtained from the same sample, sequenced in a study of beta chain features in type 1 diabetes. The sequenced template was cDNA made from the entire isolated RNA. TCRdb's copy holds only in-frame clones and misses some; the assay was immunoSEQ multiplex PCR. Of 600,000 to 650,000 clones listed, roughly 15% are singletons. Specimen: naive CD4+ T cells from blood. Receptors were obtained from a man aged 18 to 30 in good health.

This clone showed up just a few times. The chain combines TRBV23-1 with TRBJ2-7; D uncertain. TRBV23-1 carries the ORF label, with uncertain function. There are 12 residues in the CDR3. V dropped 8 bases and J dropped 6 bases, with 14 bases sitting between them. The CDR3 nucleotides read TGCGCCAGCCCCCAACAACACCCCGAGCAGTACTTC. Translating it yields CASPQQHPEQYF.

This chain joins TRBV4-1 and TRBJ2-5; 12 nucleotides line up with TRBD1. The ends lost 4 bases at V and 3 bases at J; junction bases unmatched: 6. Germline lookup yields CDR1 MGHRA and CDR2 YSYEKL. CDR3 size: 16 residues. The CDR3 reads CASSRTGTGGEETQYF. The DNA of the CDR3 is TGCGCCAGCAGCCGCACCGGGACAGGGGGCGAAGAGACCCAGTACTTC.

This clone was detected a few times. In nucleotides, the CDR3 is TGTGCCAGCAGCTCAGGCCGACAGGGTCCTAACTATGGCTACACCTTC. Encoded protein: CASSSGRQGPNYGYTF. This rearrangement joins TRBV7-2 to TRBJ1-2; 7 bases agree with TRBD1. J lost 0 bases, V lost 4 bases, and 8 bases had no gene match. CDR1 is SGHTA and CDR2 is FQGNSA in the germline V gene. CDR3 length: 16 amino acids.

In this sample, this clone turned up a few times. The chain couples TRBV30 to TRBJ1-5; D is undetermined. Trimming took off 6 bases at V and 5 bases at J, with 14 bases between the two ends. Germline CDR1 and CDR2: GTSNPN and SVGIG (reference sequence). This CDR3 has 13 amino acids. DNA of the CDR3: TGTGCCTGTACGAGTCAATATGATCAGCCCCAGCATTTT. The encoded protein is CACTSQYDQPQHF.

This clone has more than one count but fewer than ten. V is TRBV7-9 and J is TRBJ2-5, with 10 positions matching TRBD2. The V and J ends lost 5 bases and 5 bases, in that order; junction bases with no gene match: 11. The CDR3 length is 16 residues. The germline V gene encodes CDR1 SEHNR and CDR2 FQNEAQ (reference sequence). CDR3 sequence (DNA): TGTGCCAGCAGCCCACAAGCGGGGGGGCTTGGTGAGACCCAGTACTTC. This translates into CASSPQAGGLGETQYF.

This chain connects TRBV28 to TRBJ1-2; D remains unclear. CDR3 length equals 11 residues. The V end was cut by 8 bases, the J end by 7 bases, with 11 bases between. Germline values: CDR1 MDHEN, CDR2 SYDVKM. The CDR3: CASRYSSGYTF. As DNA, the CDR3 is TGTGCCAGCCGGTATAGTAGTGGCTACACCTTC.

The chain employs TRBV15 and TRBJ1-3; possibly TRBD1 for D (5 bases). Germline values: CDR1 LNHNV, CDR2 YYDKDF (reference sequence). V lost 0 bases and J 3 bases, leaving 9 bases between the germline ends. The CDR3 spans 15 residues. This chain's CDR3 is CATSRDVQGGNTIYF. The DNA of the CDR3 is TGTGCCACCAGCAGAGATGTTCAGGGTGGAAACACCATATATTTT.

This clone came up a few times. The chain carries TRBV18 and TRBJ1-5, with 8 bases aligning to TRBD1. Germline assignment: CDR1 KGHSH and CDR2 LQKENI. The V gene end was trimmed by 5 bases and the J gene end by 2 bases; junction bases not matched to a gene: 5. CDR3 length: 15 amino acids. In DNA, the CDR3 is TGTGCCAGCTCAGCGACAGGGGTCGGCAATCAGCCCCAGCATTTT. This sequence encodes CASSATGVGNQPQHF.

This clone was seen only a few times. This rearrangement joins TRBV28 to TRBJ2-3; 9 bases map to TRBD2. The V and J ends lost 4 bases and 9 bases, in that order; junction bases with no gene match: 11. CDR1 is MDHEN and CDR2 is SYDVKM in the germline V gene. This CDR3 contains 15 residues. In DNA, the CDR3 is TGTGCCAGCAGTTCCAGCGGGGGGCGGCTGCTGACGCAGTATTTT. This translates into CASSSSGGRLLTQYF. The variable domain in full, completed from reference TRBV28 and TRBJ2-3, reads DVKVTQSSRYLVKRTGEKVFLECVQDMDHENMFWYRQDPGLGLRLIYFSYDVKMKEKGDIPEGYSVSREKKERFSLILESASTNQTSMYLCASSSSGGRLLTQYFGPGTRLTVL.

This clone was seen a few times. The chain links TRBV28 to TRBJ1-2; 7 nucleotides align to TRBD1. Germline trimming cut 3 bases from V and 8 bases from J; bases unmatched to any gene: 6. The CDR3 consists of 13 residues. Per germline, CDR1 MDHEN and CDR2 SYDVKM. DNA for the CDR3: TGTGCCAGCAGTTTGACAGGGAAATTCGGCTACACCTTC. Protein product: CASSLTGKFGYTF.

This clone was seen only a few times. This chain links TRBV7-2 with TRBJ1-2; TRBD1 matches 11 bases. Trimming at V came to 6 bases and at J to 10 bases, leaving 10 bases not matched to a gene. Looked up from germline, CDR1 is SGHTA and CDR2 is FQGNSA. This CDR3 has 14 residues. The chain's CDR3 is CASRSDRGRIDYTF. For the CDR3, the DNA is TGTGCCAGCAGATCGGACAGGGGGCGGATCGACTACACCTTC.

The gene calls are TRBV7-2 and TRBJ1-4; no reliable D call. The CDR3 has 15 residues. Germline V gives CDR1 SGHTA, CDR2 FQGNSA. The germline V and J ends were trimmed by 0 bases and 0 bases, with 5 bases remaining between them. The CDR3 nucleotides read TGTGCCAGCAGCTTAGCGGCAACAACTAATGAAAAACTGTTTTTT. This sequence encodes CASSLAATTNEKLFF.

The chain joins TRBV6-5 to TRBJ2-3; a weak D match, TRBD1 (6 bases). The CDR3 extends over 15 amino acids. Trimming left V 4 bases short and J 0 bases short, with 11 bases between. Per the germline V gene, CDR1 is MNHEY and CDR2 is SVGAGI. CDR3 amino acids: CASSLTGVSTDTQYF. In DNA, the CDR3 is TGTGCCAGCAGTTTGACAGGAGTAAGCACAGATACGCAGTATTTT.

Only a few counts were recorded for this clone. The V gene is TRBV7-6, the J gene TRBJ2-5, with 7 bases identical to TRBD1. The CDR3 runs 17 residues. CDR1 is SGHVS and CDR2 is FNYEAQ in the germline V gene. The junction had 17 bases not matched to a gene; V was cut back by 7 bases and J by 3 bases. The chain's CDR3 is CASKTPKRGRTKETQYF. The DNA for the CDR3 is TGTGCCAGCAAAACCCCAAAGAGGGGGCGAACTAAAGAGACCCAGTACTTC. Full variable domain (remainder filled in from reference TRBV7-6 and TRBJ2-5): GAGVSQSPRYKVTKRGQDVALRCDPISGHVSLYWYRQALGQGPEFLTYFNYEAQQDKSGLPNDRFSAERPEGSISTLTIQRTEQRDSAMYRCASKTPKRGRTKETQYFGPGTRLLVL.

The V and J genes are TRBV19 and TRBJ2-1, with D maybe TRBD2 (6 bases). Germline loops: CDR1 LNHDA, CDR2 SQIVND (reference sequence). V was cut by 5 bases and J by 5 bases, with 13 bases left in between. The CDR3 sequence is 14 residues long. The CDR3 reads CASSPRLADNEQFF. The CDR3 nucleotides read TGTGCCAGTAGTCCCCGATTAGCGGACAATGAGCAGTTCTTC.

The chain is built from TRBV6-4 and TRBJ2-3; TRBD2 matches at 9 bases. The germline V gene has CDR1 MRHNA and CDR2 SNTAGT. There are 14 residues in the CDR3. Trimming removed 6 bases from V and 1 base from J; junction bases left unmatched: 2. The CDR3 DNA follows: TGTGCCAGCAGATCTAGCGGGGGCACAGATACGCAGTATTTT. Translating gives CASRSSGGTDTQYF.

The V gene is TRBV27, the J gene TRBJ2-7; TRBD1 might be the D (5 bases). Germline values: CDR1 MNHEY, CDR2 SMNVEV (reference sequence). Trimming removed 4 bases from V and 0 bases from J, with 13 bases in between. CDR3 size: 15 residues. Here the CDR3 reads CASSSQVQASYEQYF. The CDR3, as DNA: TGTGCCAGCAGTTCTCAAGTACAGGCCTCCTACGAGCAGTACTTC.

The rearrangement links TRBV10-3 to TRBJ2-6; 8 bases align to TRBD1. The germline V gene has CDR1 ENHRY and CDR2 SYGVKD. The length of the CDR3 is 16 residues. Germline trimming cut 6 bases from V and 0 bases from J; bases unmatched to any gene: 4. CDR3 residues: CAIRGQASSGANVLTF. CDR3 nucleotides: TGTGCCATCAGGGGACAGGCTTCCTCTGGGGCCAACGTCCTGACTTTC.

For this clone: Other DNA sequences in the sample encode the same CDR3. The chain couples TRBV5-1 to TRBJ1-2; tentative D call: TRBD1 (5 bases). The CDR3 length is 14 residues. Between the trimmed V and J ends, which lost 0 bases and 2 bases, there was a span of 8 bases. The germline gives CDR1 SGHRS, CDR2 YFSETQ. Here the CDR3 reads CASSLVAGNYGYTF. DNA of the CDR3: TGCGCCAGCAGCTTGGTGGCAGGGAACTATGGCTACACCTTC.

J is TRBJ1-5 and V is TRBV7-2; D unresolved. CDR3 length equals 14 residues. Germline V lookup: CDR1 SGHTA, CDR2 FQGNSA. Trimming left V 4 bases short and J 4 bases short, with 11 bases between. In nucleotides, the CDR3 is TGTGCCAGCAGCTCCCCTGAACGAAATCAGCCCCAGCATTTT. Translating gives CASSSPERNQPQHF. Combining the CDR3 with reference TRBV7-2 and TRBJ1-5 gives the whole variable domain GAGVSQSPSNKVTEKGKDVELRCDPISGHTALYWYRQSLGQGLEFLIYFQGNSAPDKSGLPSDRFSAERTGGSVSTLTIQRTQQEDSAVYLCASSSPERNQPQHFGDGTRLSIL.